The present T cell receptor (beta chain) was sequenced within a study of long-term antiretroviral therapy in people with HIV. Study observations and caveats: The clones with expansion before ART were dominant in the repertoire at all time points.

The CDR3 consists of 17 residues. Germline CDR1 SEHNR, CDR2 FQNEAQ (reference sequence). The ends lost 6 bases at V and 4 bases at J; junction bases unmatched: 9. This was the immunoSEQ v3.0 assay at survey level. The assay was immunoSEQ multiplex PCR, and TCRdb's table has in-frame clones only and misses some. The table lists around 15,000 clones, roughly 90% of them singletons, with around 12% in the top ten. In regard to this clone: Its cognate antigen is unknown.

The source was unsorted PBMCs, collected 0.7 years before starting antiretroviral therapy. The clonotype comes from a man over 45 with HIV. The chain uses TRBV7-9 and TRBJ2-2; 12 nucleotides agree with TRBD1. The CDR3 nucleotides read TGTGCCAGCAGACCTAGAGGGACAGGGGGCAGCACCGGGGAGCTGTTTTTT. Translated: CASRPRGTGGSTGELFF.